These 20 T cell receptor beta chains came from one sample sequenced in a study of CD8 T cells in ankylosing spondylitis. One entry per CDR3 protein, called by TCRdb with MiXCR from the 5' RACE reads. The sample records some 250,000 distinct CDR3 sequences, roughly a quarter being singletons. The sequencing input was blood, either unsorted or a sorted T cell fraction (not recorded which). These receptors were obtained from a male donor with ankylosing spondylitis or in good health (not recorded which).

The V gene is TRBV18, the J gene TRBJ2-5; D unclear. The germline gives CDR1 KGHSH, CDR2 LQKENI. The V gene lost 8 bases and the J gene lost 4 bases, with 14 bases spanning the gap. The CDR3 covers 13 residues. For the CDR3, the DNA is TGTGCCAGCCATGAAGAACCAAGAGAGACCCAGTACTTC. Translated, it gives CASHEEPRETQYF.

This clonotype has a handful of counts. The chain employs TRBV20-1 and TRBJ1-5, with D perhaps matching TRBD1 (6 bases). Germline V gene data show CDR1 as DFQATT and CDR2 as SNEGSKA (reference sequence). The CDR3 runs to 15 residues. V was cut by 5 bases and J by 4 bases, with 18 bases left in between. The CDR3, as DNA: TGCAGTGCTGCAGATAGGACAGCCATAAATCAGCCCCAGCATTTT. It specifies CSAADRTAINQPQHF.

The chain carries TRBV6-1 and TRBJ2-1; 8 bases fit TRBD2. CDR1 and CDR2 from the germline V gene are MNHNS and SASEGT. Trimming removed 4 bases from V and 5 bases from J; junction bases left unmatched: 16. The CDR3 has 18 amino acids. The CDR3 loop is CASSGRSLGLGLDNEQFF. The CDR3 DNA reads as TGTGCCAGCAGTGGACGATCCTTGGGACTAGGACTTGACAATGAGCAGTTCTTC.

This clonotype was observed at least ten times. The chain carries TRBV20-1 and TRBJ2-7; either TRBD1 or TRBD2 may fit D (5 bases each). Trimming removed 6 bases at V and 4 bases at J, with 16 bases between. The CDR3 spans 13 residues. Germline V gene lookup returns CDR1 DFQATT and CDR2 SNEGSKA (reference sequence). The chain's CDR3 is CSAAGTGRYEQYF. CDR3 bases: TGCAGTGCCGCCGGGACCGGCCGATACGAGCAGTACTTC.

This clonotype was found many times. The V call is TRBV12-3 or TRBV12-4, the J call TRBJ2-5, with D maybe TRBD2 (7 bases). The CDR3 consists of 14 residues. V lost 7 bases and J 10 bases, leaving 22 bases between the germline ends. Here the CDR3 DNA reads TGTGCCAGCACCCCGGGGGGCCGCGATGGTATCCAGTACTTC. It yields the protein CASTPGGRDGIQYF.

DNA for the CDR3: TGTGCCAGCAGTTCTAGCGGGGGGGCCGAAGATACGCAGTATTTT. It codes for CASSSSGGAEDTQYF. The J gene is TRBJ2-3, the V gene TRBV12-3 or TRBV12-4, with 12 bases lining up with TRBD2. The CDR3 extends over 15 amino acids. With 4 bases clipped from V and 5 bases from J, the junction kept 4 bases outside the gene matches.

This chain connects TRBV20-1 to TRBJ1-5, with TRBD1 identical over 8 bases. Germline CDR1 reads DFQATT; CDR2 reads SNEGSKA (reference sequence). V lost 5 bases, J lost 5 bases, and 14 bases stayed unmatched. This CDR3 contains 16 residues. The CDR3 coding sequence is TGCAGTGCTCGCGAACTTACGGACAGGGATCATCAGCCCCAGCATTTT. It specifies CSARELTDRDHQPQHF.

V gene TRBV4-2 combines with J gene TRBJ2-5, with D tentatively TRBD1 or TRBD2 (6 bases each). Germline V CDR1 and CDR2: LGHNA, YNFKEQ. V lost 5 bases, J lost 3 bases, and 13 bases lay in between. The CDR3 totals 14 residues. CDR3 sequence: CASSKGGGKETQYF. The DNA of the CDR3 is TGTGCCAGCAGCAAAGGAGGGGGGAAAGAGACCCAGTACTTC.

This sequence joins TRBV10-2 and TRBJ1-5; no clear D gene. This CDR3 region has 13 residues. With 3 bases removed from V and 6 bases from J, the gap between germline ends came to 9 bases. CDR1 is WSHSY and CDR2 is SAAADI in the germline V gene. The CDR3 sequence is CASSELLSQPQHF. The CDR3 region has the DNA TGCGCCAGCAGTGAACTGCTAAGTCAGCCCCAGCATTTT.

The V gene is TRBV5-1, the J gene TRBJ2-1; 9 nucleotides agree with TRBD1. The CDR3 runs to 14 residues. Germline V CDR1 and CDR2: SGHRS, YFSETQ. J lost 5 bases, V lost 4 bases, and 4 bases had no gene match. CDR3 coding DNA: TGCGCCAGCAGCGGGGACAGGGTACACAATGAGCAGTTCTTC. It codes for CASSGDRVHNEQFF.

There are a few counts of this clonotype. The V and J genes are TRBV20-1 and TRBJ2-3; D is uncertain. This CDR3 has 12 residues. Germline values: CDR1 DFQATT, CDR2 SNEGSKA (reference sequence). The CDR3 reads CKVHHSTDTQYF. The CDR3 DNA reads TGCAAAGTGCACCATAGCACAGATACGCAGTATTTT.

This clonotype has only a few counts. The chain uses TRBV6-1 and TRBJ1-2, with D tentatively TRBD1 (5 bases). The germline V gene has CDR1 MNHNS and CDR2 SASEGT. V dropped 6 bases and J dropped 8 bases, with 16 bases sitting between them. There are 13 residues in the CDR3. CDR3 sequence: CASSQVPTEGYTF. The CDR3 nucleotides read TGTGCCAGCAGCCAGGTACCGACAGAAGGCTACACCTTC.

This clonotype was recorded many times. J is TRBJ1-1 and V is TRBV24-1; D remains unclear. This CDR3 has 14 amino acids. The germline V gene has CDR1 KGHDR and CDR2 SFDVKD. Trimming pared 2 bases from V and 6 bases from J, leaving 12 bases between. The CDR3 loop is CATSDSHGKPEAFF. Here the CDR3 DNA reads TGTGCCACCAGTGATTCCCACGGCAAGCCTGAAGCTTTCTTT.

This clonotype was counted at least ten times. The chain uses TRBV3-1 and TRBJ2-1; perhaps TRBD1 as D (5 bases). V shed 1 base and J shed 10 bases, with 11 bases lying between them. The CDR3 sequence is 13 residues long. Germline CDR1 is LGHDT and CDR2 is YNNKEL (reference sequence). The CDR3 protein is CASSQVPGMEQFF. CDR3 DNA sequence: TGTGCCAGCAGCCAAGTCCCAGGGATGGAGCAGTTCTTC.

This clonotype came up many times. The chain carries TRBV11-2 and TRBJ1-1; D ambiguous. The V and J ends lost 2 bases and 0 bases respectively, with 7 bases between them. Germline CDR1 SGHAT, CDR2 FQNNGV. This CDR3 is built from 14 residues. The CDR3 sequence is CASSLSNMNTEAFF. DNA for the CDR3: TGTGCCAGCAGCTTATCCAATATGAACACTGAAGCTTTCTTT.

This clonotype was counted between two and nine times. This chain links TRBV5-6 with TRBJ2-2; no reliable D call. CDR1 is SGHDT and CDR2 is YYEEEE in the germline V gene. This CDR3 region has 17 residues. Trimming left V 0 bases short and J 2 bases short, with 14 bases between. Here the CDR3 reads CASSLAALPVNTGELFF. In nucleotides, the CDR3 is TGTGCCAGCAGCTTGGCCGCGCTGCCCGTTAACACCGGGGAGCTGTTTTTT.

This clonotype was recorded at least ten times. The V gene is TRBV20-1, the J gene TRBJ2-7; possibly TRBD2 for D (5 bases). V lost 5 bases to trimming and J lost 5 bases, with 13 bases between them. The CDR3 is 12 amino acids. Germline assignment: CDR1 DFQATT and CDR2 SNEGSKA (reference sequence). CDR3 protein: CSAWRTGNEQYF. In DNA, the CDR3 is TGCAGTGCTTGGCGGACGGGGAACGAGCAGTACTTC.

At least ten counts were recorded for this clonotype. The chain carries TRBV7-8 and TRBJ2-3, with 15 bases that match TRBD2. The CDR3 totals 17 residues. Per germline, CDR1 SGHVS and CDR2 FQNEAQ. V lost 3 bases to trimming and J lost 3 bases; unmatched junction nucleotides: 4. CDR3 sequence: CASSFWTSGGVTDTQYF. The CDR3 DNA follows: TGTGCCAGCAGCTTTTGGACTAGCGGGGGGGTGACAGATACGCAGTATTTT. Using reference TRBV7-8 and TRBJ2-3 for the parts outside the CDR3, the full variable domain is GAGVSQSPRYKVAKRGQDVALRCDPISGHVSLFWYQQALGQGPEFLTYFQNEAQLDKSGLPSDRFFAERPEGSVSTLKIQRTQQEDSAVYLCASSFWTSGGVTDTQYFGPGTRLTVL.

This clonotype was seen many times. The rearrangement joins TRBV20-1 to TRBJ2-1, with 10 bases fitting TRBD2. Trimming removed 1 base from V and 8 bases from J; junction bases left unmatched: 5. Per germline, CDR1 DFQATT and CDR2 SNEGSKA (reference sequence). This CDR3 region has 14 residues. The CDR3 sequence is CSARVLAGTDEQFF. In nucleotides, the CDR3 is TGCAGTGCTAGAGTACTAGCGGGGACGGATGAGCAGTTCTTC.

The V and J genes are TRBV27 and TRBJ1-2; D is unclear. Germline-derived CDR1 and CDR2 are MNHEY and SMNVEV (reference sequence). With 5 bases removed from V and 6 bases from J, the gap between germline ends came to 16 bases. The CDR3 contains 14 residues. In nucleotides, the CDR3 is TGTGCCAGCAGTCCCGACCCGTCAGAGAATGGCTACACCTTC. The encoded protein is CASSPDPSENGYTF.